A single sample is the source of the 23 T cell receptor beta chains below, sequenced in a study of blood T cell repertoires in COVID-19 (dated by TCRdb to 2019 to 2021). The library was produced with the immunoSEQ multiplex PCR assay. TCRdb carries this immuneACCESS record with in-frame sequences only. Its versions omit some clonotypes, under half of them owing to an unresolved V gene in the studies checked, with the rest unexplained. The sample has over 65,000 clones on record, around nine tenths of them singletons. Around 1.2% of the sample is taken by the ten largest. Sequencing was carried out using peripheral blood. These TCRs come from a woman between 55 and 75 years old with acute or convalescent COVID-19.

The chain recombines TRBV6-1 with TRBJ2-1; 9 nucleotides match TRBD1. The V segment lost 3 bases and the J segment 4 bases; nucleotides outside the gene matches: 4. This CDR3 has 15 amino acids. Per germline, CDR1 MNHNS and CDR2 SASEGT. Here the CDR3 reads CASSDAGTGYNEQFF. As DNA, the CDR3 is TGTGCCAGCAGTGATGCCGGGACAGGGTACAATGAGCAGTTCTTC.

The chain carries TRBV5-1 and TRBJ2-2, with a tentative D call TRBD1 (6 bases). V lost 6 bases and J lost 2, with 17 bases in between. Per germline, CDR1 SGHRS and CDR2 YFSETQ. The CDR3 covers 16 residues. In nucleotides, the CDR3 is TGCGCCAGCACCCTAGGACAGCCGAGAAACACCGGGGAGCTGTTTTTT. Its protein is CASTLGQPRNTGELFF.

The rearrangement joins TRBV5-1 to TRBJ1-6; D is ambiguous. V was pared by 0 bases and J by 6 bases, with 10 bases between. The CDR3 covers 15 residues. Germline CDR1 reads SGHRS; CDR2 reads YFSETQ. DNA of the CDR3: TGCGCCAGCAGCTTGGGAACGACTGGTAATTCACCCCTCCACTTT. This encodes CASSLGTTGNSPLHF.

The chain employs TRBV19 and TRBJ2-3; 8 bases are a match to TRBD2. V was pared by 5 bases and J by 0 bases, with 7 bases of the junction left unmatched. Germline V gene lookup returns CDR1 LNHDA and CDR2 SQIVND (reference sequence). This CDR3 region has 16 residues. CDR3 protein: CASSRLAGKSTDTQYF. As DNA, the CDR3 is TGTGCCAGTAGTCGTTTAGCGGGAAAGAGCACAGATACGCAGTATTTT.

This clone was seen a few times. The chain combines TRBV28 with TRBJ1-6, with D perhaps matching TRBD1 (6 bases). This CDR3 contains 17 residues. CDR1 MDHEN and CDR2 SYDVKM come from the germline V gene. V was clipped by 3 bases and J by 5 bases, with 17 bases between them. The CDR3 DNA follows: TGTGCCAGCAGTTTCCGACCCCACAGGGCTGATAATTCACCCCTCCACTTT. This translates into CASSFRPHRADNSPLHF.

The V gene is TRBV4-1, the J gene TRBJ2-1; D gene unclear. Germline V gives CDR1 MGHRA, CDR2 YSYEKL. This CDR3 is built from 15 residues. Trimming stripped 2 bases from V and 10 bases from J, with 18 bases between. CDR3 coding DNA: TGCGCCAGCAGCCAATCCCATCCAGACTCTTTGGAGCAGTTCTTC. Its protein is CASSQSHPDSLEQFF.

The chain links TRBV5-8 to TRBJ1-2; D remains unclear. Trimming shortened V by 5 bases and J by 2 bases, and 10 bases separated the two germline ends. The CDR3 covers 13 residues. Per the germline V gene, CDR1 is SGHTS and CDR2 is YDEGEE. The chain's CDR3 is CASRWGVNYGYTF. CDR3 bases: TGTGCCAGCAGATGGGGAGTAAACTATGGCTACACCTTC. Variable domain in full (rest from reference TRBV5-8 and TRBJ1-2): EAGVTQSPTHLIKTRGQQATLRCSPISGHTSVYWYQQALGLGLQFLLWYDEGEERNRGNFPPRFSGRQFPNYSSELNVNALELEDSALYLCASRWGVNYGYTFGSGTRLTVV.

The DNA of the CDR3 is TGTGCCAGCAGAAAATCCGGGGTTGCTAATGAAAAACTGTTTTTT. This sequence encodes CASRKSGVANEKLFF. The genes are TRBV7-9 and TRBJ1-4; D is undetermined. This CDR3 has 15 amino acids. Germline CDR1 SEHNR, CDR2 FQNEAQ (reference sequence). The ends were cut back, 6 bases at V and 3 bases at J, with 14 bases in the middle. Drawing the rest from reference TRBV7-9 and TRBJ1-4, the complete variable domain is DTGVSQNPRHKITKRGQNVTFRCDPISEHNRLYWYRQTLGQGPEFLTYFQNEAQLEKSRLLSDRFSAERPKGSFSTLEIQRTEQGDSAMYLCASRKSGVANEKLFFGSGTQLSVL.

The gene calls are TRBV20-1 and TRBJ1-2; 7 nucleotides line up with TRBD1. The CDR3 is 14 amino acids. CDR1 and CDR2 from the germline V gene are DFQATT and SNEGSKA (reference sequence). Losses at the gene ends were 3 bases for V and 3 bases for J; bases not matched to a gene: 7. For the CDR3, the DNA is TGCAGTGCTAGTGTCCCAGGGGGTGACTATGGCTACACCTTC. Its protein product is CSASVPGGDYGYTF.

In its sample, this clone was seen a few times. The chain combines TRBV6-6 with TRBJ1-6; TRBD1 agrees at 9 bases. This CDR3 spans 18 amino acids. Germline values: CDR1 MNHNY, CDR2 SVGAGI (reference sequence). J gave up 4 bases and V 5 bases, and 12 bases lay outside the gene matches. Written as DNA, the CDR3 is TGTGCCAGCAGTCCGGGACAGGGAGGAGGATCGTATAATTCACCCCTCCACTTT. Translation: CASSPGQGGGSYNSPLHF.

The rearrangement links TRBV28 to TRBJ2-5, with TRBD2 identical over 15 bases. Per the germline V gene, CDR1 is MDHEN and CDR2 is SYDVKM. V dropped 7 bases and J dropped 5; count of bases not matched to a gene: 8. The CDR3 contains 16 residues. CDR3 in amino acids: CASIRRGTSGRETQYF. The CDR3 nucleotides read TGTGCCAGCATAAGGCGAGGGACTAGCGGGAGGGAGACCCAGTACTTC. The full variable domain, in which reference TRBV28 and TRBJ2-5 provide the parts outside the CDR3, is DVKVTQSSRYLVKRTGEKVFLECVQDMDHENMFWYRQDPGLGLRLIYFSYDVKMKEKGDIPEGYSVSREKKERFSLILESASTNQTSMYLCASIRRGTSGRETQYFGPGTRLLVL.

This clone was seen a single time. The V gene is TRBV10-3, the J gene TRBJ1-1, with TRBD1 matching over 8 bases. The CDR3 totals 13 residues. CDR1 and CDR2 from the germline V gene are ENHRY and SYGVKD. The trim removed 6 bases at V and 4 bases at J, leaving 4 bases unmatched. Here the CDR3 reads CAIREGQGTEAFF. The CDR3 coding sequence is TGTGCCATCAGAGAAGGACAGGGCACTGAAGCTTTCTTT.

The chain couples TRBV11-3 to TRBJ2-7; perhaps TRBD2 as D (5 bases). This CDR3 has 11 residues. CDR1 SGHNT and CDR2 YENEEA come from the germline V gene. With 6 bases removed from V and 6 bases from J, the gap between germline ends came to 9 bases. CDR3 bases: TGTGCCAGCAGACTAGGCGGCGAGCAGTACGTC. This gives the protein CASRLGGEQYV.

CDR3: CASSGYGTQGKGGYTF. The CDR3 nucleotides read TGCGCCAGCAGCGGGTACGGGACCCAGGGGAAGGGTGGCTACACCTTC. J is TRBJ1-2 and V is TRBV5-1, with D possibly matching TRBD1 (6 bases). The CDR3 length is 16 residues. CDR1 is SGHRS and CDR2 is YFSETQ in the germline V gene. The V gene lost 4 bases and the J gene lost 7 bases, with 23 bases spanning the gap. Drawing the rest from reference TRBV5-1 and TRBJ1-2, the complete variable domain is KAGVTQTPRYLIKTRGQQVTLSCSPISGHRSVSWYQQTPGQGLQFLFEYFSETQRNKGNFPGRFSGRQFSNSRSEMNVSTLELGDSALYLCASSGYGTQGKGGYTFGSGTRLTVV.

The rearrangement links TRBV19 to TRBJ2-5, with D possibly TRBD1 on 5 matching bases. The CDR3 contains 14 residues. CDR1 is LNHDA, CDR2 SQIVND, per germline (reference sequence). V was cut by 4 bases and J by 7 bases, with 16 bases left in between. The chain's CDR3 is CASSTLTGGGTQYF. CDR3 sequence (DNA): TGTGCCAGTAGTACACTAACAGGCGGTGGGACCCAGTACTTC.

The chain recombines TRBV5-1 with TRBJ2-1; maybe TRBD2 (6 bases). Germline CDR1 reads SGHRS; CDR2 reads YFSETQ. This CDR3 spans 15 amino acids. V dropped 0 bases and J dropped 4 bases, with 11 bases sitting between them. DNA for the CDR3: TGCGCCAGCAGCTTGGTGGGGGGTGGATACAATGAGCAGTTCTTC. This translates into CASSLVGGGYNEQFF.

The rearrangement joins TRBV19 to TRBJ1-5; 7 nucleotides align to TRBD1. The V and J ends lost 1 base and 7 bases, in that order; junction bases with no gene match: 19. The CDR3 consists of 19 residues. Germline lookup yields CDR1 LNHDA and CDR2 SQIVND (reference sequence). DNA for the CDR3: TGTGCCAGTAGTATAGTCGGAGGGGGCCGAAAATATTTAGGGCAGCCCCAGCATTTT. Protein: CASSIVGGGRKYLGQPQHF.

The chain links TRBV4-1 to TRBJ1-4; no reliable D call. The CDR3 loop spans 13 amino acids. Germline loops: CDR1 MGHRA, CDR2 YSYEKL. The germline V and J ends were trimmed by 6 bases and 4 bases, with 9 bases remaining between them. DNA for the CDR3: TGCGCCAGCAGAGGCGAGGGTAATGAAAAACTGTTTTTT. Protein sequence: CASRGEGNEKLFF.

The rearrangement joins TRBV5-1 to TRBJ1-2; D may be TRBD1 (6 bases). Between the trimmed V and J ends, which lost 1 base and 10 bases, there was a span of 14 bases. Looked up from germline, CDR1 is SGHRS and CDR2 is YFSETQ. This CDR3 is 13 amino acids long. The CDR3 sequence is CASSLQGTQDYTF. DNA of the CDR3: TGCGCCAGCAGCTTGCAAGGGACACAAGACTACACCTTC.

This clone was found once. The V gene is TRBV3-1 (or the pseudogene TRBV3-2), the J gene TRBJ1-4; 10 positions agree with TRBD1. The CDR3 covers 14 residues. With V trimmed by 4 bases and J by 6 bases, 2 bases remained unmatched. Per the germline V gene, CDR1 is LGHDT and CDR2 is YNNKEL (reference sequence). The CDR3 loop is CASSPGTGDEKLFF. The CDR3 DNA sequence: TGTGCCAGCAGCCCCGGGACAGGGGATGAAAAACTGTTTTTT.

This clone was found once. The chain couples TRBV29-1 to TRBJ1-2; TRBD1 matches at 9 bases. The CDR3 has 14 amino acids. The junction had 8 bases not matched to a gene; V was cut back by 1 base and J by 8 bases. CDR1 and CDR2 from the germline V gene are SQVTM and ANQGSEA. The CDR3, as DNA: TGCAGCGTTGAAGGGGGGTGGACAGGGGACGGCTACACCTTC. It yields the protein CSVEGGWTGDGYTF.

This chain links TRBV6-5 with TRBJ1-6; D not resolved. V lost 1 base, J lost 0 bases, and 7 bases lay in between. Germline V CDR1 and CDR2: MNHEY, SVGAGI. The CDR3 extends over 16 amino acids. In DNA form, the CDR3 reads TGTGCCAGCAGTTACTGGCGGAGCTCCTATAATTCACCCCTCCACTTT. It is translated as CASSYWRSSYNSPLHF.

The rearrangement links TRBV30 to TRBJ2-7; D perhaps matches TRBD2 (5 bases). V lost 2 bases and J lost 0, with 11 bases in between. The CDR3 covers 14 residues. CDR1 is GTSNPN, CDR2 SVGIG, per germline (reference sequence). CDR3 protein: CAWSRGISSYEQYV. The CDR3, as DNA: TGTGCCTGGAGTCGAGGGATTAGCTCCTACGAGCAGTACGTC.